What follows are 24 T cell receptor beta chains derived from one specimen sequenced in a study of shared clonotypes between healthy human individuals. CD45RO-negative, CCR7-selected cells formed the naive CD8 fraction, which excluded terminally differentiated effector memory CD45RA+ cells. TCRdb's copy holds only in-frame clones and misses some; the assay was immunoSEQ multiplex PCR. The sample has roughly 770,000 clones, 96% seen once. Input material: naive CD8+ T cells sorted from blood. Receptor source: a man between 25 and 39 years old in good health.

J is TRBJ2-2 and V is TRBV5-1; 9 positions agree with TRBD2. The CDR3 runs 17 residues. The trim removed 4 bases at V and 3 bases at J, leaving 10 bases unmatched. Germline-derived CDR1 and CDR2 are SGHRS and YFSETQ. CDR3 in DNA: TGCGCCAGCAGCGGACTAGCGCTAAGCGGGGACACCGGGGAGCTGTTTTTT. As protein: CASSGLALSGDTGELFF.

The chain links TRBV15 to TRBJ2-1, with TRBD1 as a possible D gene (6 bases). Germline V gene sequence: CDR1 LNHNV, CDR2 YYDKDF (reference sequence). CDR3 size: 13 residues. V lost 4 bases and J 4 bases, leaving 8 bases between the germline ends. CDR3 sequence (DNA): TGTGCCACCAGCACAGGGGATTACAATGAGCAGTTCTTC. Encoded protein: CATSTGDYNEQFF.

CDR3 loop: CASSQGPSGNTDTQYF. The DNA of the CDR3 is TGTGCCAGCAGCCAAGGCCCTAGCGGGAACACAGATACGCAGTATTTT. The chain is built from TRBV7-7 and TRBJ2-3; 9 positions agree with TRBD2. Trimming cost V 5 bases and J 2 bases; bases outside gene matches: 8. Germline V gene lookup returns CDR1 SSHAT and CDR2 FNYEAQ (reference sequence). The CDR3 covers 16 residues.

This chain joins TRBV28 and TRBJ2-1; perhaps TRBD1 as D (5 bases). CDR3 length: 18 amino acids. CDR1 and CDR2 (germline): MDHEN, SYDVKM. V was pared by 8 bases and J by 4 bases, with 27 bases between. CDR3 residues: CASALGAPGPVRYNEQFF. The CDR3 DNA is TGTGCCAGCGCCTTAGGGGCACCGGGTCCGGTTAGGTACAATGAGCAGTTCTTC. Complete variable domain (other parts from reference TRBV28 and TRBJ2-1): DVKVTQSSRYLVKRTGEKVFLECVQDMDHENMFWYRQDPGLGLRLIYFSYDVKMKEKGDIPEGYSVSREKKERFSLILESASTNQTSMYLCASALGAPGPVRYNEQFFGPGTRLTVL.

To note about this clone: The sample has other DNA sequences that encode this CDR3 too. CDR3 DNA: TGCGCCAGCAGCCTCGGGACAGGGGCCTACGAGCAGTACTTC. This codes for CASSLGTGAYEQYF. V usage is TRBV5-1 and J usage is TRBJ2-7; 10 nucleotides match TRBD1. V dropped 4 bases and J dropped 2; count of bases not matched to a gene: 3. The V gene's germline CDR1 is SGHRS and CDR2 YFSETQ. This CDR3 spans 14 amino acids.

V gene TRBV14 combines with J gene TRBJ2-2; 7 nucleotides align to TRBD1. The germline V gene encodes CDR1 SGHDN and CDR2 FVKESK. The V segment lost 1 base and the J segment 5 bases; nucleotides outside the gene matches: 4. This CDR3 spans 15 amino acids. CDR3 DNA sequence: TGTGCCAGCAGCCAAGCGAGGGGGCGGACCGGGGAGCTGTTTTTT. It yields the protein CASSQARGRTGELFF.

This CDR3 reads CASTPRGVIPLEQYF. CDR3 nucleotide sequence: TGTGCCAGCACCCCTCGGGGGGTTATCCCGCTCGAGCAGTACTTC. The chain has TRBV7-6 and TRBJ2-7; 7 nucleotides match TRBD2. CDR1 is SGHVS and CDR2 is FNYEAQ in the germline V gene. The junction had 15 bases not matched to a gene; V was cut back by 7 bases and J by 6 bases. This CDR3 spans 15 amino acids.

The chain employs TRBV6-5 and TRBJ2-7; D might be TRBD1 (6 bases). V was pared by 4 bases and J by 2 bases, with 12 bases between. The CDR3 is 14 residues long. Germline lookup yields CDR1 MNHEY and CDR2 SVGAGI. CDR3 sequence: CASSSGQNAYEQYF. In nucleotides, the CDR3 is TGTGCCAGCAGTTCTGGACAGAACGCCTACGAGCAGTACTTC.

This sequence joins TRBV10-3 and TRBJ1-5; D unclear. CDR1 is ENHRY and CDR2 is SYGVKD in the germline V gene. The V end was cut by 0 bases, the J end by 4 bases, with 10 bases between. This CDR3 region has 15 residues. CDR3 residues: CAISESRAANQPQHF. Here the CDR3 DNA reads TGTGCCATCAGTGAGTCGAGGGCAGCTAATCAGCCCCAGCATTTT.

The rearrangement uses TRBV27 and TRBJ1-4; no definite D call. CDR3 length equals 14 residues. CDR1 is MNHEY and CDR2 is SMNVEV in the germline V gene (reference sequence). Deletions cut 3 bases from V and 1 base from J, with 6 bases between. This chain's CDR3 is CASSFSITNEKLFF. CDR3 sequence (DNA): TGTGCCAGCAGTTTTTCAATAACTAATGAAAAACTGTTTTTT.

About this clone: This specimen includes other DNA sequences encoding the same CDR3. CDR3 DNA: TGTGCCAGCAGCTTGACAGGTTACAATGAGCAGTTCTTC. This codes for CASSLTGYNEQFF. The V call is TRBV11-2, the J call TRBJ2-1, with TRBD1 as a possible D gene (6 bases). V was cut by 3 bases and J by 4 bases, with 7 bases left in between. The CDR3 has 13 residues. Germline CDR1 and CDR2: SGHAT and FQNNGV.

On this clone: This specimen includes other DNA sequences encoding the same CDR3. V gene TRBV9 combines with J gene TRBJ2-1; D is possibly TRBD2 (5 bases). The CDR3 consists of 15 residues. The V end lost 0 bases, the J end lost 0 bases, and 7 bases lay between the germline ends. Germline CDR1 and CDR2: SGDLS and YYNGEE. DNA for the CDR3: TGTGCCAGCAGCGTAGGGACTTCCTCCTACAATGAGCAGTTCTTC. It is translated as CASSVGTSSYNEQFF.

The rearrangement uses TRBV27 and TRBJ2-2; a weak D match, TRBD2 (6 bases). V was clipped by 3 bases and J by 0 bases, with 14 bases between them. This CDR3 comprises 17 residues. CDR1 and CDR2 (germline): MNHEY, SMNVEV (reference sequence). In DNA form, the CDR3 reads TGTGCCAGCAGTTTGGGCGGGATGTTCGCGAACACCGGGGAGCTGTTTTTT. Encoded protein: CASSLGGMFANTGELFF.

This clone has a single count. J is TRBJ1-1 and V is TRBV29-1; D not resolved. This CDR3 comprises 10 residues. With 4 bases removed from V and 10 bases from J, the gap between germline ends came to 10 bases. The germline CDR1 and CDR2 sequences are SQVTM and ANQGSEA. The CDR3 here is CSVVSVGAFF. CDR3 bases: TGCAGCGTTGTGTCCGTGGGAGCTTTCTTT.

On this clone: Different DNA sequences within this sample yield the same CDR3. This chain links TRBV29-1 with TRBJ2-7; either TRBD1 or TRBD2 may supply D (5 bases each). Germline-derived CDR1 and CDR2 are SQVTM and ANQGSEA. Trimming left V 0 bases short and J 0 bases short, with 9 bases between. This CDR3 contains 14 residues. Here the CDR3 reads CSVEDRGSSYEQYF. The DNA of the CDR3 is TGCAGCGTTGAAGATCGGGGCAGCTCCTACGAGCAGTACTTC.

The CDR3 DNA is TGTGCCAGCAGTTTAAGTTTAGGACTATCCTCCTACGAGCAGTACTTC. Translating gives CASSLSLGLSSYEQYF. The genes are TRBV27 and TRBJ2-7; perhaps TRBD2 as D (6 bases). The V end lost 2 bases, the J end lost 0 bases, and 14 bases lay between the germline ends. The CDR3 runs to 16 residues. Germline V gene lookup returns CDR1 MNHEY and CDR2 SMNVEV (reference sequence).

The table lists this clone with a count of one. J is TRBJ1-1 and V is TRBV30, with D uncertain. Trimming pared 5 bases from V and 4 bases from J, leaving 14 bases between. Germline lookup yields CDR1 GTSNPN and CDR2 SVGIG (reference sequence). This CDR3 is built from 13 residues. Here the CDR3 DNA reads TGTGCCTGGGGTCGACTAGACGCCACTGAAGCTTTCTTT. It yields the protein CAWGRLDATEAFF. Based on the CDR3 plus reference TRBV30 and TRBJ1-1, the full variable domain is SQTIHQWPATLVQPVGSPLSLECTVEGTSNPNLYWYRQAAGRGLQLLFYSVGIGQISSEVPQNLSASRPQDRQFILSSKKLLLSDSGFYLCAWGRLDATEAFFGQGTRLTVV.

J is TRBJ2-3 and V is TRBV27; 8 nucleotides agree with TRBD2. The CDR3 totals 15 residues. V gave up 7 bases and J gave up 4 bases; unmatched junction bases: 10. CDR1 and CDR2 (germline): MNHEY, SMNVEV (reference sequence). CDR3 DNA sequence: TGTGCCAGCAAGACGGAGGCGGGAGGTTCAGATACGCAGTATTTT. Protein sequence: CASKTEAGGSDTQYF.

The CDR3 reads CASTGELFF. The CDR3 DNA follows: TGTGCCAGCACCGGGGAGCTGTTTTTT. The rearrangement joins TRBV5-6 to TRBJ2-2; D ambiguous. The CDR3 is 9 residues long. Trimming stripped 6 bases from V and 6 bases from J, with 0 bases between. Germline CDR1 is SGHDT and CDR2 is YYEEEE.

The chain is built from TRBV6-5 and TRBJ2-7; the D is unclear. Per germline, CDR1 MNHEY and CDR2 SVGAGI. This CDR3 comprises 14 residues. Trimming left V 2 bases short and J 2 bases short, with 10 bases between. The CDR3 is CASSYRSETYEQYF. The DNA for the CDR3 is TGTGCCAGCAGTTACAGGTCAGAGACCTACGAGCAGTACTTC.

Here the CDR3 reads CASSTASYEQYF. The CDR3 coding sequence is TGTGCCAGCAGCACCGCCTCCTACGAGCAGTACTTC. The rearrangement links TRBV6-6 to TRBJ2-7; D not resolved. The V and J ends lost 6 bases and 0 bases respectively, with 6 bases between them. This CDR3 has 12 amino acids. Per germline, CDR1 MNHNY and CDR2 SVGAGI (reference sequence).

V usage is TRBV2 and J usage is TRBJ1-2; 9 nucleotides line up with TRBD1. Germline CDR1 is SNHLY and CDR2 is FYNNEI. V lost 6 bases to trimming and J lost 6 bases; unmatched junction nucleotides: 2. CDR3 length equals 12 residues. The CDR3 region is CASRDRGDGYTF. CDR3 in DNA: TGTGCCAGCAGGGACAGGGGAGATGGCTACACCTTC.

The V gene is TRBV11-1, the J gene TRBJ2-7; 9 nucleotides line up with TRBD1. The CDR3 consists of 17 residues. V shed 1 base and J 2 bases; nucleotides not matched to a gene: 9. CDR1 SGHAT and CDR2 FQDESV come from the germline V gene (reference sequence). In DNA, the CDR3 is TGTGCCAGCAGCTTAGACGGCGTAACAGGGGGCCCCTACGAGCAGTACTTC. Its protein product is CASSLDGVTGGPYEQYF.

The V gene is TRBV5-4, the J gene TRBJ2-4; no clear D gene. Trimming shortened V by 0 bases and J by 3 bases, and 10 bases separated the two germline ends. Germline V gene lookup returns CDR1 SGHNT and CDR2 YYREEE (reference sequence). The CDR3 consists of 15 residues. In DNA form, the CDR3 reads TGTGCCAGCAGCTTGGAAGGGTACGGCAAAAACATTCAGTACTTC. This encodes CASSLEGYGKNIQYF. The full variable domain, in which reference TRBV5-4 and TRBJ2-4 provide the parts outside the CDR3, is ETGVTQSPTHLIKTRGQQVTLRCSSQSGHNTVSWYQQALGQGPQFIFQYYREEENGRGNFPPRFSGLQFPNYSSELNVNALELDDSALYLCASSLEGYGKNIQYFGAGTRLSVL.